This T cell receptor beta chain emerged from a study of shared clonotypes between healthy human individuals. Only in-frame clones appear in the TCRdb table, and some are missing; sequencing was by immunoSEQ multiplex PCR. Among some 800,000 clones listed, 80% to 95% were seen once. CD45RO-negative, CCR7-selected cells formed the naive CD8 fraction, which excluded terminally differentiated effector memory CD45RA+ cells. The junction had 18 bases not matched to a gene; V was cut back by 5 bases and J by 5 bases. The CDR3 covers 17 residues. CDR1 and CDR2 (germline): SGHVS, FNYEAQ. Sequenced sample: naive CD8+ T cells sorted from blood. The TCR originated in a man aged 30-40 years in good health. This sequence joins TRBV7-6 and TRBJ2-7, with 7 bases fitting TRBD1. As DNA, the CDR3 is TGTGCCAGCAGCCCGACCCCGGGACAGAGTCTTAAAGACGAGCAGTACTTC. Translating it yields CASSPTPGQSLKDEQYF.